These T cell receptor beta chains were read from a single sample in a study of T cell clones after liver transplantation. Produced via immunoSEQ multiplex PCR; TCRdb's table is partial and in-frame only. This sample has about 58,000 clones, with about 71% found just once. Sequencing was performed on CD4+ T cells from blood, taken at the approximately 15-month timepoint. The receptors derive from a human patient who received a liver transplant. The graft donor may account for some of the T cells. The CDR3 runs from the conserved cysteine through the conserved F or W. A D gene is named only where the DNA matches it firmly. Clone sizes are given selectively: once, few, many, or a class where the clone is expanded.

J gene: TRBJ2-5; clone size: .; V gene: TRBV5-1; D gene: .; CDR3 protein: CASSISPRAQETQYF; CDR3 DNA: TGCGCCAGCAGCATCTCCCCTAGGGCACAAGAGACCCAGTACTTC
J gene: TRBJ1-1; clone size: .; V gene: TRBV6-6; D gene: .; CDR3 protein: CASSLGGGNTEAFF; CDR3 DNA: TGTGCCAGCAGTCTAGGGGGGGGGAACACTGAAGCTTTCTTT
J gene: TRBJ2-5; clone size: many; V gene: TRBV7-9; D gene: .; CDR3 protein: CASSSRGPETQYF; CDR3 DNA: TGTGCCAGCAGCTCCAGGGGCCCAGAGACCCAGTACTTC
J gene: TRBJ2-5; clone size: .; V gene: TRBV11-2; D gene: TRBD1; CDR3 protein: CASSSSRGQGTQYF; CDR3 DNA: TGTGCCAGCAGCTCCTCCAGGGGGCAAGGGACCCAGTACTTC
J gene: TRBJ2-5; clone size: .; V gene: TRBV2; D gene: .; CDR3 protein: CASSDGGRETQYF; CDR3 DNA: TGTGCCAGCAGTGATGGGGGGAGAGAGACCCAGTACTTC
J gene: TRBJ1-5; clone size: .; V gene: TRBV6-1; D gene: .; CDR3 protein: CASSEGIRINQPQHF; CDR3 DNA: TGTGCCAGCAGTGAAGGAATCAGGATAAATCAGCCCCAGCATTTT
J gene: TRBJ2-5; clone size: .; V gene: TRBV28; D gene: .; CDR3 protein: CASGLQTQYF; CDR3 DNA: TGTGCCAGCGGTCTGCAGACCCAGTACTTC
J gene: TRBJ1-5; clone size: .; V gene: TRBV27; D gene: .; CDR3 protein: CASSSRSSSHQPQHF; CDR3 DNA: TGTGCCAGCAGTTCACGGTCGTCTTCCCATCAGCCCCAGCATTTT
J gene: TRBJ2-7; clone size: many; V gene: TRBV28; D gene: .; CDR3 protein: CASSSIASNYEQYF; CDR3 DNA: TGTGCCAGCAGTTCAATAGCTTCAAACTACGAGCAGTACTTC
J gene: TRBJ2-3; clone size: .; V gene: TRBV2; D gene: TRBD1; CDR3 protein: CAIGTGAQSSDTQYF; CDR3 DNA: TGTGCCATCGGGACAGGGGCCCAATCATCAGATACGCAGTATTTT
J gene: TRBJ1-3; clone size: few; V gene: TRBV7-2; D gene: .; CDR3 protein: CASSLGVTGNTIYF; CDR3 DNA: TGTGCCAGCAGCTTAGGTGTCACTGGAAACACCATATATTTT
J gene: TRBJ1-2; clone size: .; V gene: TRBV19; D gene: .; CDR3 protein: CASSPTGTNYGYTF; CDR3 DNA: TGTGCCAGTAGTCCAACAGGGACTAACTATGGCTACACCTTC
J gene: TRBJ2-5; clone size: .; V gene: TRBV11-2; D gene: TRBD2; CDR3 protein: CASSLGAGGPETQYF; CDR3 DNA: TGTGCCAGCAGCTTAGGAGCGGGGGGGCCGGAGACCCAGTACTTC
J gene: TRBJ1-3; clone size: .; V gene: TRBV6-5; D gene: .; CDR3 protein: CASSYARLSSGNTIYF; CDR3 DNA: TGTGCCAGCAGTTACGCCCGCTTGAGCTCTGGAAACACCATATATTTT
J gene: TRBJ2-5; clone size: few; V gene: TRBV27; D gene: TRBD1; CDR3 protein: CASSLSVAPGQGGETQYF; CDR3 DNA: TGTGCCAGCAGTTTATCGGTGGCACCGGGACAGGGAGGGGAGACCCAGTACTTC
J gene: TRBJ1-1; clone size: .; V gene: TRBV6-1; D gene: .; CDR3 protein: CASSGRPEAFF; CDR3 DNA: TGTGCCAGCAGTGGCAGGCCTGAAGCTTTCTTT
J gene: TRBJ2-3; clone size: .; V gene: TRBV5-1; D gene: TRBD2; CDR3 protein: CASSLGLAGLTDTQYF; CDR3 DNA: TGCGCCAGCAGCCTGGGACTAGCGGGACTCACAGACACGCAGTATTTT
J gene: TRBJ1-1; clone size: .; V gene: TRBV5-6; D gene: .; CDR3 protein: CASSLYRGGAFF; CDR3 DNA: TGTGCCAGCAGCTTGTATAGGGGGGGAGCTTTCTTT
J gene: TRBJ2-2; clone size: .; V gene: TRBV5-1; D gene: .; CDR3 protein: CASSSRTGNTGELFF; CDR3 DNA: TGCGCCAGCAGCTCAAGGACGGGTAACACCGGGGAGCTGTTTTTT
J gene: TRBJ1-2; clone size: .; V gene: TRBV2; D gene: .; CDR3 protein: CARRPYDGYTF; CDR3 DNA: TGTGCCAGGAGACCGTACGATGGCTACACCTTC
J gene: TRBJ1-2; clone size: .; V gene: TRBV18; D gene: .; CDR3 protein: CASSPSRRDGYTF; CDR3 DNA: TGTGCCAGCTCACCGTCTCGGCGAGATGGCTACACCTTC
J gene: TRBJ1-1; clone size: .; V gene: TRBV28; D gene: TRBD1; CDR3 protein: CASTPDRFEAFF; CDR3 DNA: TGTGCCAGCACCCCGGACAGGTTTGAAGCTTTCTTT
J gene: TRBJ1-4; clone size: few; V gene: TRBV30; D gene: .; CDR3 protein: CAWTPAPGATNEKLFF; CDR3 DNA: TGTGCCTGGACCCCGGCCCCAGGCGCAACTAATGAAAAACTGTTTTTT
J gene: TRBJ2-5; clone size: few; V gene: TRBV2; D gene: .; CDR3 protein: CASSPTGQETQYF; CDR3 DNA: TGTGCCAGCAGTCCTACAGGGCAAGAGACCCAGTACTTC
J gene: TRBJ1-2; clone size: .; V gene: TRBV20-1; D gene: .; CDR3 protein: CSAQRGGYTF; CDR3 DNA: TGCAGTGCTCAGCGGGGGGGCTACACCTTC
J gene: TRBJ2-5; clone size: once; V gene: TRBV18; D gene: .; CDR3 protein: CASSPINQETQYF; CDR3 DNA: TGTGCCAGCTCACCAATAAACCAAGAGACCCAGTACTTC
J gene: TRBJ2-7; clone size: few; V gene: TRBV7-2; D gene: TRBD2; CDR3 protein: CASRSTGGSSYEQYF; CDR3 DNA: TGTGCCAGCAGATCTACGGGGGGGAGCTCCTACGAGCAGTACTTC
J gene: TRBJ2-7; clone size: .; V gene: TRBV28; D gene: .; CDR3 protein: CASSTDRRRSYEQYF; CDR3 DNA: TGTGCCAGCAGTACGGACAGACGACGATCCTACGAGCAGTACTTC
J gene: TRBJ2-1; clone size: .; V gene: TRBV5-8; D gene: TRBD2; CDR3 protein: CASSLGPSGRASDNEQFF; CDR3 DNA: TGTGCCAGCAGCTTGGGTCCTAGCGGGAGGGCGTCTGACAATGAGCAGTTCTTC
J gene: TRBJ1-1; clone size: few; V gene: TRBV7-9; D gene: .; CDR3 protein: CASSEHNTEAFF; CDR3 DNA: TGTGCCAGCAGCGAGCATAACACTGAAGCTTTCTTT
J gene: TRBJ1-1; clone size: .; V gene: TRBV6-5; D gene: .; CDR3 protein: CASSRSGVNTEAFF; CDR3 DNA: TGTGCCAGCAGTAGATCAGGGGTGAACACTGAAGCTTTCTTT
J gene: TRBJ2-1; clone size: .; V gene: TRBV5-4; D gene: .; CDR3 protein: CASSSSVQTYNEQFF; CDR3 DNA: TGTGCCAGCAGTTCATCGGTACAGACGTACAATGAGCAGTTCTTC
J gene: TRBJ1-1; clone size: .; V gene: TRBV9; D gene: TRBD1; CDR3 protein: CASSLDRGTEAFF; CDR3 DNA: TGTGCCAGCAGCTTGGACAGGGGCACTGAAGCTTTCTTT
J gene: TRBJ2-3; clone size: many; V gene: TRBV7-2; D gene: .; CDR3 protein: CASSLLRDTQYF; CDR3 DNA: TGTGCCAGCAGCTTACTCCGAGATACGCAGTATTTT
J gene: TRBJ1-2; clone size: .; V gene: TRBV19; D gene: .; CDR3 protein: CATRGVGYTF; CDR3 DNA: TGTGCCACCAGAGGGGTTGGCTACACCTTC
J gene: TRBJ1-6; clone size: once; V gene: TRBV1; D gene: .; CDR3 protein: CTSSQGPRGNSPLHF; CDR3 DNA: TGCACCAGCAGCCAAGGTCCCAGGGGTAATTCACCCCTCCACTTT
J gene: TRBJ1-4; clone size: .; V gene: TRBV5-1; D gene: .; CDR3 protein: CASSPGGGTNEKLFF; CDR3 DNA: TGCGCCAGCAGCCCCGGGGGAGGGACTAATGAAAAACTGTTTTTT
J gene: TRBJ2-1; clone size: .; V gene: TRBV6-5; D gene: TRBD2; CDR3 protein: CASTQEGGGTNEQFF; CDR3 DNA: TGTGCCAGCACCCAGGAGGGCGGGGGGACCAATGAGCAGTTCTTC
J gene: TRBJ2-3; clone size: few; V gene: TRBV7-8; D gene: .; CDR3 protein: CASSPRTAKQEGDTQYF; CDR3 DNA: TGTGCCAGCAGCCCCAGGACAGCGAAGCAAGAGGGGGATACGCAGTATTTT
J gene: TRBJ1-6; clone size: .; V gene: TRBV5-8; D gene: .; CDR3 protein: CASSVNNSPLHF; CDR3 DNA: TGTGCCAGCAGCGTTAATAATTCACCCCTCCACTTT
J gene: TRBJ1-5; clone size: .; V gene: TRBV7-9; D gene: .; CDR3 protein: CASSLTTGFSNQPQHF; CDR3 DNA: TGTGCCAGCAGCCTCACGACTGGGTTTAGCAATCAGCCCCAGCATTTT
J gene: TRBJ2-1; clone size: .; V gene: TRBV28; D gene: TRBD1; CDR3 protein: CASSEDRGDNEQFF; CDR3 DNA: TGTGCCAGCAGCGAGGACAGGGGAGACAATGAGCAGTTCTTC
J gene: TRBJ2-3; clone size: .; V gene: TRBV6-6; D gene: .; CDR3 protein: CASSYGSGWGDTQYF; CDR3 DNA: TGTGCCAGCAGTTATGGGTCGGGCTGGGGGGATACGCAGTATTTT
J gene: TRBJ1-4; clone size: .; V gene: TRBV15; D gene: .; CDR3 protein: CATSRFAGRTNEKLFF; CDR3 DNA: TGTGCCACCAGCAGGTTCGCAGGGAGAACTAATGAAAAACTGTTTTTT
J gene: TRBJ2-7; clone size: .; V gene: TRBV5-1; D gene: .; CDR3 protein: CASSTGSSYEQYF; CDR3 DNA: TGCGCCAGCAGCACGGGGAGCTCCTACGAGCAGTACTTC
J gene: TRBJ2-3; clone size: .; V gene: TRBV10-3; D gene: .; CDR3 protein: CAISESGGTDTQYF; CDR3 DNA: TGTGCCATCAGTGAGTCCGGAGGCACAGATACGCAGTATTTT